This T cell receptor beta chain was documented in a study of cytomegalovirus exposure and HLA in healthy donors (dated by TCRdb to about 2017). Turning to the overall study: According to a later analysis, the 120 or so validation repertoires were produced on the same platform as the approximately 610 repertoires of the first cohort. To predict cytomegalovirus infection status, the study combined high-throughput TCR immunosequencing, statistical association of individual TCRs with disease status, and machine learning. A separate validation cohort of more than 100 different subjects was used in addition to the 666-subject first cohort. The study was designed to test whether signatures of past pathogen exposure could be identified by cataloging public T cell receptors. Findings and caveats that apply to the study as a whole: The study gave a list of under 200 TCR beta chains associated with cytomegalovirus. Three of the identified cytomegalovirus-associated TCR beta chains were confirmed in vitro to be specific for cytomegalovirus antigens. It was suggested by the authors that the approach could potentially be generalized to other disease states and immunological phenotypes. Subsequent analysis determined that TCRs grouped into clusters in the first cohort also showed a tendency toward co-occurrence across the 120 validation repertoires, and roughly 94% of cluster scores exceeded 0. Most TCR sequences were observed very rarely across donors, whereas some public TCRs were present in many individuals. The validation cohort had no HLA typing available for a later analysis, so co-occurrence within that cohort was assessed over all 120 or so repertoires. Cytomegalovirus status was reported to be diagnosed by the classifier with high specificity and sensitivity in both the original and validation cohorts.

Donors formed part of the validation cohort, which comprised about 120 subjects and was distinct from the first cohort of 550 to 850 subjects. Libraries were constructed by the immunoSEQ multiplex PCR assay. Under the source paper's analysis protocol: A statistical classification framework was built to diagnose cytomegalovirus status from the catalog of TCR beta chain sequences. TCRdb mirrors the immuneACCESS table, restricted to in-frame sequences. Some clones are absent from its copies; in checked studies, under half trace to an unresolved V gene, and the reason for the others is unknown. V, J and clone size reflect that table, while D and trimming were determined from the DNA. In all, the sample holds 90,000 to 130,000 clones, and approximately 85% of those were seen once. The ten largest clones capture around 3.1% of the sample. V lost 4 bases and J lost 6 bases, and the count of bases not matched to a germline gene is 13. The germline V gene (reference sequence) yields LNHDA for CDR1 and SQIVND for CDR2. CDR3 length: 16 amino acids, cysteine to phenylalanine. Of all the DNA, just the CDR3 is kept, 48 bases in frame from base 1.

Of note for this clone: Its target antigen remains unknown. Per-base qualities were not stored, and no clone one base away is much larger.

The clonotype comes from a woman aged 18-35 years in good health and CMV-seronegative. The material sequenced was PBMCs. The rearranged chain carries TRBV19 and TRBJ2-7, with TRBD1 identical over 9 junction bases. The bases read TGTGCCAGTAGTAATCAATTACAGGGGGCGCAGCGCGAGCAGTACTTC. This yields the protein CASSNQLQGAQREQYF.